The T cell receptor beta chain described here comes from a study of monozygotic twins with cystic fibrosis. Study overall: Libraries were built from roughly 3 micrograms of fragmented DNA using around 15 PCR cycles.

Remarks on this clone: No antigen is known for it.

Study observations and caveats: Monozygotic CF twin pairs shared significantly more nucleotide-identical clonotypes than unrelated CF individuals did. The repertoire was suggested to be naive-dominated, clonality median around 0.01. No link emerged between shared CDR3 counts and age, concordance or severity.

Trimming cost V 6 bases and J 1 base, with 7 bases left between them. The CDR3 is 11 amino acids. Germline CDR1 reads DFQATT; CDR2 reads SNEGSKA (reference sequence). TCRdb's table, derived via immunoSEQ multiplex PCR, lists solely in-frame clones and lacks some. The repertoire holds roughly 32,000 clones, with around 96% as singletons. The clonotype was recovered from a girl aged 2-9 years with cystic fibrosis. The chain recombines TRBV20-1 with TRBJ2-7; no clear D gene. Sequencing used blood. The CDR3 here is CSALGSYEQYF. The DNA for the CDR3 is TGCAGTGCCCTAGGTTCCTACGAGCAGTACTTC.